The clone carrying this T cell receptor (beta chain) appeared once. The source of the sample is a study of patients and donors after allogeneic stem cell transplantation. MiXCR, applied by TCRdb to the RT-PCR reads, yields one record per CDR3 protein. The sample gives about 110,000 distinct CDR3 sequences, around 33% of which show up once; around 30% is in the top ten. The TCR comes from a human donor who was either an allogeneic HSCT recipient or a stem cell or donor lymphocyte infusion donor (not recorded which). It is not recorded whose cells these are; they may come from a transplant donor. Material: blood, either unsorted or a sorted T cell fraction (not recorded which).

CDR3 loop: CASSPGQGTYQPQHF. CDR3 coding DNA: TGTGCCAGCTCACCTGGACAGGGCACTTATCAGCCCCAGCATTTT. This chain uses TRBV18 with TRBJ1-5, with 8 bases matching TRBD1. Germline V lookup: CDR1 KGHSH, CDR2 LQKENI. V shed 3 bases and J 5 bases; nucleotides not matched to a gene: 6. The CDR3 is 15 amino acids.